The rows below give T cell receptor beta chains drawn from one sample of a study of T cell responses to AZD1222 COVID-19 vaccine. Some clones are missing from TCRdb's copy, which holds only in-frame ones; the method was immunoSEQ multiplex PCR. Found here are just under 75,000 clones, 80% of them singletons; the top ten hold less than 50%. The sample was peripheral blood, taken 28 days after the second AZD1222 dose. These receptors all stem from an adult who received the AZD1222 COVID-19 vaccine. CDR3s include the opening cysteine and the closing phenylalanine or tryptophan. The D gene is left open where the match is weak. Clone sizes are given selectively: once, few, many, or a class where the clone is expanded.

>.|TRBJ1-1|TRBV6-2/TRBV6-3|.
TGTGCCAGCAGTTACGGCAATTTCGGGACGAGTTCTGACACTGAAGCTTTCTTT
CASSYGNFGTSSDTEAFF
>.|TRBJ2-1|TRBV5-1|.
TGCGCCAGCAGCTTGGACGGGGCGAAGTTTGGAGAGCAGTTCTTC
CASSLDGAKFGEQFF
>.|TRBJ1-2|TRBV19|.
TGTGCCAGTAGCCGATATAAACGGGCAGGCTATGGCTACACCTTC
CASSRYKRAGYGYTF
>.|TRBJ2-3|TRBV14|TRBD2
TGTGCCAGCAGCCATATTAGCGGGGGGGCCGCCGGAGATACGCAGTATTTT
CASSHISGGAAGDTQYF
>.|TRBJ2-5|TRBV5-4|.
TGTGCCAGCAGCTTGGGGACTACCCAAGAGACCCAGTACTTC
CASSLGTTQETQYF
>.|TRBJ2-7|TRBV11-3|TRBD1
TGTGCCAGCAGGGCTGACAGGGGGGAAGTCTACGAGCAGTACTTC
CASRADRGEVYEQYF
>.|TRBJ2-7|TRBV21-1|.
TGTGCCAGCAGCCCCCGGGACAGCTACGAGCAGTACTTC
CASSPRDSYEQYF
>medium-sized|TRBJ1-5|TRBV2|.
TGTGCCAGCGCCGGGGGCAGGGTGGATCAGCCCCAGCATTTT
CASAGGRVDQPQHF
>.|TRBJ2-7|TRBV19|.
TGTGCCAGTAGTATGGTGCCCTACGAGCAGTACTTC
CASSMVPYEQYF
>few|TRBJ2-5|TRBV5-6|.
TGTGCCAGCAGCTACACGACGGACAGCTCACAAGAGACCCAGTACTTC
CASSYTTDSSQETQYF
>.|TRBJ1-1|TRBV6-5|.
TGTGCCAGCAGTTACTCGAGGGGAGTATCAGGCACTGAAGCTTTCTTT
CASSYSRGVSGTEAFF
>.|TRBJ2-2|TRBV11-2|.
TGTGCCAGCAGCTCCCTCGGTTCCGGGGAGCTGTTTTTT
CASSSLGSGELFF
>.|TRBJ2-3|TRBV28|.
TGTGCCAGCAGTTTAGGACATCCTGGGGATACGCAGTATTTT
CASSLGHPGDTQYF
>.|TRBJ2-7|TRBV7-2|TRBD1
TGTGCCAGCAGCATCAAGGGGACAGACTACGAGCAGTACTTC
CASSIKGTDYEQYF
>.|TRBJ1-1|TRBV11-2|.
TGTGCCAGCAGCAGACAGACCCGAGACACTGAAGCTTTCTTT
CASSRQTRDTEAFF
>.|TRBJ1-5|TRBV4-2|.
TGTGCCAGCAGCCCGGGGGGCAGTAGCAATCAGCCCCAGCATTTT
CASSPGGSSNQPQHF
>.|TRBJ2-7|TRBV6-5|.
TGTGCCAGCAGCGGCGACGCGGGTGTCTCCTACGAGCAGTACTTC
CASSGDAGVSYEQYF
>.|TRBJ1-6|TRBV19|TRBD1
TGTGCCAGTAGTGTACAGGGGGCACTGTCCTATAATTCACCCCTCCACTTT
CASSVQGALSYNSPLHF
>.|TRBJ2-3|TRBV15|.
TGTGCCACCAGCAGAGATCGACAGTACACAGATACGCAGTATTTT
CATSRDRQYTDTQYF
>.|TRBJ1-5|TRBV6-1|.
TGTGCCAGCAGTGAAAGGGCAAGGCAGGGGTACGGTCAGCCCCAGCATTTT
CASSERARQGYGQPQHF
>.|TRBJ2-2|TRBV5-1|.
TGCGCCAGCAGCTCTGTCGGGGAGCTGTTTTTT
CASSSVGELFF
>large|TRBJ2-3|TRBV28|.
TGTGCCAGCAGTTTCGCCGATACGCAGTATTTT
CASSFADTQYF
>.|TRBJ2-1|TRBV11-2|.
TGTGCCAGCGACCCCCGGGGCGAGGCGTTCAATGAGCAGTTCTTC
CASDPRGEAFNEQFF
>.|TRBJ1-4|TRBV3-1/TRBV3-2|.
TGTGCCAGCAGCCGGAAAGAAAAACTGTTTTTT
CASSRKEKLFF
>.|TRBJ2-1|TRBV7-3|TRBD2
TGTGCCAGCAGCTTAGCCCTGGGTAGCGGGAGCGACAATGAGCAGTTCTTC
CASSLALGSGSDNEQFF